This record concerns one T cell receptor beta chain sequence. Its antigen is not yet known. At one end, the junction sequence differs from germline, possibly due to a read error. In Seattle, one collaborating source enrolled patients while the infection was active and tracked those patients longitudinally over the course of disease. Whole blood was collected in K2EDTA tubes by collaborating institutions according to the institutions' own protocols. Collaborator samples were shipped for TCRbeta analysis as frozen whole blood, isolated PBMCs, or DNA extracted from either sample type. CDR1 SGHVS and CDR2 FQNEAQ were looked up in the germline V gene. There are 13 amino acids in the CDR3, from cysteine to phenylalanine inclusive. Only the CDR3 part of the read is kept: 39 bases, read in frame from the first base. This sample was included in a study of blood T cell repertoires in COVID-19 (dated by TCRdb to 2020 to 2021). Notes on the research overall: Collaborator samples came from the United States, Italy and Spain and covered acute and convalescent phases of COVID-19. The samples were drawn from the first 160 participants of the ongoing ImmuneRACE study and from 1,254 subjects provided by 6 global collaborators. The repertoires were made available in a free public database intended to serve as a resource for research on the immune response to SARS-CoV-2. Where available, HLA class I and class II types were taken from metadata supplied by the sample provider and were not determined by assay-based typing. The dataset comprised deeply sampled blood TCRbeta repertoires from subjects exposed to, actively infected with, or recovered from COVID-19. The prospective study material was composed of cDNA or gDNA derived from T cells, B-cell-depleted T cells, or PBMCs. Sample metadata almost always included a de-identified subject ID, COVID-19 status, age in years and sex. General study outcomes and caveats: Clinical and demographic metadata were provided uncurated, with the amount varying by source and participant.

The immunoSEQ Assay, a bias-controlled multiplex PCR, was used to amplify TCRbeta CDR3 regions from genomic DNA. For the original study's pipeline: The number of nucleated cells in each sample was estimated from the amplification of reference gene primers within the assay. Sequence reads were collapsed and filtered to measure the absolute abundance of every unique TCRbeta CDR3 rearrangement. For each sample, productive Simpson clonality was calculated as the square root of Simpson's diversity index over productive rearrangements. The immuneACCESS repertoire file appears here via TCRdb, limited to in-frame rearrangements. These files lack a portion of the clones; in checked studies, under half of the deficit traces to unresolved V genes, and the cause of the others is not known. V, J and clone size reflect that table, while D and trimming were determined from the DNA. Recorded for this sample are hundreds of thousands of clones; about 90% of them occurred a single time. 5.5% to 7.5% of the sample belongs to the ten largest clones.

This TCR derives from a woman aged 65 to 85 with COVID-19, enrolled during active disease. The chain couples TRBV7-8 to TRBJ1-2, with TRBD1 perhaps the D gene, on 5 matching bases. Sequenced input: peripheral blood. CDR3 protein: CASSLGRDYGHTF. The nucleotide sequence reads TGTGCCAGCAGCTTAGGCAGGGACTATGGCCACACCTTC. Reference TRBV7-8 and TRBJ1-2 proteins supply the regions before and after the CDR3; the full variable domain is: GAGVSQSPRYKVAKRGQDVALRCDPISGHVSLFWYQQALGQGPEFLTYFQNEAQLDKSGLPSDRFFAERPEGSVSTLKIQRTQQEDSAVYLCASSLGRDYGHTFGSGTRLTVV.